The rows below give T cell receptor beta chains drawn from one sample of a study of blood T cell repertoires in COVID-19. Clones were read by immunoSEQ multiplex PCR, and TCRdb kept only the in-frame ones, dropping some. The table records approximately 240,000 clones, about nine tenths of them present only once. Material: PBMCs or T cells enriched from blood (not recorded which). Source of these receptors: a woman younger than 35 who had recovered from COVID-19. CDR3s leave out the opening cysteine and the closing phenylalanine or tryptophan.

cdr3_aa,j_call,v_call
ASSDSGLATGELF,TRBJ2-2,TRBV6-4
ASSPKGALEAF,TRBJ1-1,TRBV6-5
ASRRERGARELF,TRBJ2-2,TRBV6-5
ASSPTGGNQPQH,TRBJ1-5,TRBV19
ASSSYQGLAGFRDTQY,TRBJ2-3,TRBV7-9
ASSWGTLLAVQETQY,TRBJ2-5,TRBV5-6
ASSLALTGPPYEQY,TRBJ2-7,TRBV7-9
ASSDETGVIGELF,TRBJ2-2,TRBV2
ATGQLAYEQY,TRBJ2-7,TRBV10-3
ASSPTGTSGTYEQY,TRBJ2-7,TRBV18
ASTATYSNQPQH,TRBJ1-5,TRBV19
ASRPRQEPNSPLH,TRBJ1-6,TRBV7-3
ASSQDAGNQPQH,TRBJ1-5,TRBV7-2
ASSLGTSGITDTQY,TRBJ2-3,TRBV28
ATSDPPGLAPSNEQF,TRBJ2-1,TRBV24-1